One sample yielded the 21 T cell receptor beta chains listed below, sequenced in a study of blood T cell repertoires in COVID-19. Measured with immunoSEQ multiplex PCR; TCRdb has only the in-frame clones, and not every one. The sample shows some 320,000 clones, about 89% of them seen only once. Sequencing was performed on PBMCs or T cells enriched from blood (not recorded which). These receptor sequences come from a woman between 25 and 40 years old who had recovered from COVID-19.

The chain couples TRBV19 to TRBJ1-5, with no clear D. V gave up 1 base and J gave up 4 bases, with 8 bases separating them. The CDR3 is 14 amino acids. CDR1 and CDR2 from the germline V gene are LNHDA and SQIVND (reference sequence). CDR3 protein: CASSIVADNQPQHF. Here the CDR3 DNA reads TGTGCCAGTAGTATAGTTGCAGATAATCAGCCCCAGCATTTT.

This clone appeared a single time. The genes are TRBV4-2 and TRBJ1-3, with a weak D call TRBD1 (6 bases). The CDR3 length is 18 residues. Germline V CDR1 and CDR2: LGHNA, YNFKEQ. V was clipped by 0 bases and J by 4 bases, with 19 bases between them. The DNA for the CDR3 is TGTGCCAGCAGCCAAGATCCCCTAGGGCCGACAGGAGGAAACACCATATATTTT. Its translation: CASSQDPLGPTGGNTIYF.

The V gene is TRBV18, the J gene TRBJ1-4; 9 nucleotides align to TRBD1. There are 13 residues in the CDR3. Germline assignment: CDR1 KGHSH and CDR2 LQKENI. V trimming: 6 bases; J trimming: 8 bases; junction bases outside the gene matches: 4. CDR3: CASSDRGEEKLFF. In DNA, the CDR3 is TGTGCCAGCTCGGACAGGGGTGAAGAAAAACTGTTTTTT.

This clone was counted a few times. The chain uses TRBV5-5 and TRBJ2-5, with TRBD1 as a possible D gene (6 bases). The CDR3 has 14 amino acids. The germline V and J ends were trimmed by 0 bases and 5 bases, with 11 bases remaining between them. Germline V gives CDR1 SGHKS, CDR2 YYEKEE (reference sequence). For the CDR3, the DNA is TGTGCCAGCAGCTTGGATGCAGGGGTCGAGACCCAGTACTTC. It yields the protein CASSLDAGVETQYF.

Written as DNA, the CDR3 is TGTGCCAGCAGCCACGGGACAGTCTTAGCCTCCTATAATTCACCCCTCCACTTT. Translation: CASSHGTVLASYNSPLHF. The V and J genes are TRBV5-5 and TRBJ1-6; 7 bases are a match to TRBD1. Germline-derived CDR1 and CDR2 are SGHKS and YYEKEE (reference sequence). V shed 4 bases and J 0 bases; nucleotides not matched to a gene: 10. This CDR3 region has 18 residues.

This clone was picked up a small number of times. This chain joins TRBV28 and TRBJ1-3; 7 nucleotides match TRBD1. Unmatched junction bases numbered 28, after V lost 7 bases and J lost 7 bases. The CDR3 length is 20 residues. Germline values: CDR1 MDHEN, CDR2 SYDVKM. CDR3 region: CASTRQRSRGTKTGRNTIYF. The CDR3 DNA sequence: TGTGCCAGCACCCGTCAACGTTCTCGGGGAACGAAGACAGGGAGGAACACCATATATTTT.

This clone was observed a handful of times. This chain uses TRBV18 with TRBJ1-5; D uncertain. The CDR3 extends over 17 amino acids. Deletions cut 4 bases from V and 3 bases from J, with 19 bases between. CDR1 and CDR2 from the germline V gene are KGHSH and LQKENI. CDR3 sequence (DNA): TGTGCCAGCTCACGGTTAGCGGTCCCGGGTAACAATCAGCCCCAGCATTTT. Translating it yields CASSRLAVPGNNQPQHF.

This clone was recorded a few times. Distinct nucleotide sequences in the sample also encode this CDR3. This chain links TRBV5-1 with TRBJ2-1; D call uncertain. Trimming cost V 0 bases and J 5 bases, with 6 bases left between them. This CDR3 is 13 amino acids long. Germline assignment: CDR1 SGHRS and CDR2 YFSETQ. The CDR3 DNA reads TGCGCCAGCAGCTTGGATAGAAACAATGAGCAGTTCTTC. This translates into CASSLDRNNEQFF.

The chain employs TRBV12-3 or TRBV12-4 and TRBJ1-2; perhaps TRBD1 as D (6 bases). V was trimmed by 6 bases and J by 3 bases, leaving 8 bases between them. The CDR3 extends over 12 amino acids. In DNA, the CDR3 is TGTGCCAGCAGCACAGGGTACTATGGCTACACCTTC. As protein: CASSTGYYGYTF.

Here the CDR3 reads CASSLQGSAYNSPLHF. The DNA for the CDR3 is TGTGCCAGCAGCTTACAGGGTTCCGCCTATAATTCACCCCTCCACTTT. This rearrangement joins TRBV7-6 to TRBJ1-6; D is possibly TRBD1 (5 bases). Germline CDR1 is SGHVS and CDR2 is FNYEAQ. The CDR3 length is 16 residues. The V and J ends lost 2 bases and 2 bases respectively, with 10 bases between them.

The CDR3 region is CASSTAGLVGGELFF. The CDR3 nucleotides read TGTGCCAGCAGCACGGCGGGACTAGTTGGCGGGGAGCTGTTTTTT. The chain recombines TRBV7-2 with TRBJ2-2; 8 bases map to TRBD2. Losses at the gene ends were 5 bases for V and 7 bases for J; bases not matched to a gene: 9. CDR1 is SGHTA and CDR2 is FQGNSA in the germline V gene. The CDR3 runs to 15 residues.

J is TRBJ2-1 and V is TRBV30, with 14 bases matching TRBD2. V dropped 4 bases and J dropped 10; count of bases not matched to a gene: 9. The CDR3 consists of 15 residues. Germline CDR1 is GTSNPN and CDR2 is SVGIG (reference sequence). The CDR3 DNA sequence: TGTGCCTGGACCGGACTAGCGGGGGGTCCCGGGGAGCAGTTCTTC. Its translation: CAWTGLAGGPGEQFF.

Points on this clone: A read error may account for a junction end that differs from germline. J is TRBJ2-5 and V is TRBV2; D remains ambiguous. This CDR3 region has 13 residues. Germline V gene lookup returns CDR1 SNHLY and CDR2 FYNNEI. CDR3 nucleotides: TGTGCCAGCACTGAACGTAGACAAGAGACCCAGTACTTC. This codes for CASTERRQETQYF.

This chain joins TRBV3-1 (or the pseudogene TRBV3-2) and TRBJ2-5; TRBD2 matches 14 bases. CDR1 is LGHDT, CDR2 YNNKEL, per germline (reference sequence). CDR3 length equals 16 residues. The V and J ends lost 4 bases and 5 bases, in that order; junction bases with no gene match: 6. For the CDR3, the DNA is TGTGCCAGCAGCCTGGGGACTAGCGGGGGCGGGGAGACCCAGTACTTC. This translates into CASSLGTSGGGETQYF.

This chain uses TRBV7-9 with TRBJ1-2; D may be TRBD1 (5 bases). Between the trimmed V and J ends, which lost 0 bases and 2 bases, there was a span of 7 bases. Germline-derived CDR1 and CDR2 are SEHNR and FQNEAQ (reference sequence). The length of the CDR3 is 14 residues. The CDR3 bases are TGTGCCAGCAGCTTAGCAAGGGGCAACTATGGCTACACCTTC. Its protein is CASSLARGNYGYTF.

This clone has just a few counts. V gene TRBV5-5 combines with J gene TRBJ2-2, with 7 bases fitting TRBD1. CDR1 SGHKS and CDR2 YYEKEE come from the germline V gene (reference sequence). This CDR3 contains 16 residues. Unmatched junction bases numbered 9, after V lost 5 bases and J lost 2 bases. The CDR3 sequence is CASSPTGATNTGELFF. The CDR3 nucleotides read TGTGCCAGCAGTCCTACAGGGGCTACTAACACCGGGGAGCTGTTTTTT. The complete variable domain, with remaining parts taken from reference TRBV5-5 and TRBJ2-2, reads DAGVTQSPTHLIKTRGQQVTLRCSPISGHKSVSWYQQVLGQGPQFIFQYYEKEERGRGNFPDRFSARQFPNYSSELNVNALLLGDSALYLCASSPTGATNTGELFFGEGSRLTVL.

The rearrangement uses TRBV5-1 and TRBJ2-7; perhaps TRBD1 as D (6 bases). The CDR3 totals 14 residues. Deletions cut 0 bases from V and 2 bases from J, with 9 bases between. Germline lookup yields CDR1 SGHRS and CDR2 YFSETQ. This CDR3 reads CASSLETGTYEQYF. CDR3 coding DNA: TGCGCCAGCAGCTTGGAGACAGGAACCTACGAGCAGTACTTC.

The CDR3 DNA sequence: TGTGCCAGCAGCGACGGGAGCACAGATACGCAGTATTTT. Its protein is CASSDGSTDTQYF. The chain joins TRBV5-4 to TRBJ2-3; D is undetermined. Germline-derived CDR1 and CDR2 are SGHNT and YYREEE (reference sequence). CDR3 length: 13 amino acids. Trimming shortened V by 4 bases and J by 0 bases, and 6 bases separated the two germline ends. The variable domain in full, completed from reference TRBV5-4 and TRBJ2-3, reads ETGVTQSPTHLIKTRGQQVTLRCSSQSGHNTVSWYQQALGQGPQFIFQYYREEENGRGNFPPRFSGLQFPNYSSELNVNALELDDSALYLCASSDGSTDTQYFGPGTRLTVL.

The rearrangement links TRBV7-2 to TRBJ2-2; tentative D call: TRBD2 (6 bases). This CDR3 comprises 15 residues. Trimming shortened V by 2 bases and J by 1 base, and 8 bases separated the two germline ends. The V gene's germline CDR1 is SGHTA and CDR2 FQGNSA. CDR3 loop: CASSLRGGNTGELFF. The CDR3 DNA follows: TGTGCCAGCAGCTTACGGGGAGGGAACACCGGGGAGCTGTTTTTT.

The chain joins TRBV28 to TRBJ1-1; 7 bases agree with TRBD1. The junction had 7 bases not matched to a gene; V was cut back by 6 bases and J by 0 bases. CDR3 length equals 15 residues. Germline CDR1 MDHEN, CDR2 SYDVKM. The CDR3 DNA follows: TGTGCCAGCAGAACCGTCACAGGGGTGAACACTGAAGCTTTCTTT. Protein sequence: CASRTVTGVNTEAFF. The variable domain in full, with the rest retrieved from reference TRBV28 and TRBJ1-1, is DVKVTQSSRYLVKRTGEKVFLECVQDMDHENMFWYRQDPGLGLRLIYFSYDVKMKEKGDIPEGYSVSREKKERFSLILESASTNQTSMYLCASRTVTGVNTEAFFGQGTRLTVV.

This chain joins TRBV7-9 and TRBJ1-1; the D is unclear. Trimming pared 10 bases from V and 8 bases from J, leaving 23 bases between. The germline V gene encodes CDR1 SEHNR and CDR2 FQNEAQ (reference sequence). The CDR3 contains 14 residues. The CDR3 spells CATLRAAQASEAFF. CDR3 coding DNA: TGTGCCACCCTCAGAGCGGCCCAGGCCTCCGAAGCTTTCTTT.